The 30 T cell receptor beta chains listed next were all sequenced from one sample in a study of identical twins. TCRdb fed the 5' RACE reads into MiXCR, producing one record per CDR3 protein. The sample holds about 570,000 distinct CDR3 sequences, just under 10% seen once. These sequences were also reported in another study, on yellow fever vaccine responses in identical twins.

Sequenced sample: PBMCs. The receptors derive from a woman aged 18-30 years in good health.

Ten or more counts support this clonotype. V is TRBV10-1 and J is TRBJ2-1; possibly TRBD2 for D (5 bases). Germline CDR1 is WNHNN and CDR2 is SYGVQD (reference sequence). The CDR3 is 18 residues long. V lost 5 bases and J lost 0, with 20 bases in between. CDR3 sequence: CASSSRLGERSSYNEQFF. CDR3 DNA: TGCGCCAGCAGTTCCAGACTTGGCGAGCGGAGCTCCTACAATGAGCAGTTCTTC.

This clonotype was counted only a few times. This sequence joins TRBV6-1 and TRBJ2-7; 9 nucleotides match TRBD2. Germline lookup yields CDR1 MNHNS and CDR2 SASEGT. Trimming removed 2 bases from V and 3 bases from J; junction bases left unmatched: 11. The CDR3 contains 17 residues. In DNA, the CDR3 is TGTGCCAGCAGTGAATTTTTGGCGGGGGGGTCTCGCTACGAGCAGTACTTC. The encoded protein is CASSEFLAGGSRYEQYF.

This clonotype came up many times. The DNA for the CDR3 is TGCGCCAGCAGCGCTGTAGCGGGAGGGACCTACGAGCAGTACTTC. Translation gives CASSAVAGGTYEQYF. This chain joins TRBV5-1 and TRBJ2-7; 11 positions match TRBD2. Germline lookup yields CDR1 SGHRS and CDR2 YFSETQ. CDR3 length: 15 amino acids. The V segment lost 4 bases and the J segment 2 bases; nucleotides outside the gene matches: 5.

This clonotype was picked up many times. The rearrangement joins TRBV6-4 to TRBJ2-1; D may be TRBD2 (6 bases). Germline V gene lookup returns CDR1 MRHNA and CDR2 SNTAGT. CDR3 length equals 15 residues. V lost 6 bases, J lost 6 bases, and 18 bases lay in between. The CDR3 DNA sequence: TGTGCCAGCAGCCCGGGACTTTCGCCCTCCAATGAGCAGTTCTTC. Its protein is CASSPGLSPSNEQFF.

The V gene is TRBV9, the J gene TRBJ2-3; 12 positions agree with TRBD2. Germline trimming cut 0 bases from V and 3 bases from J; bases unmatched to any gene: 17. The CDR3 sequence is 21 residues long. CDR1 is SGDLS and CDR2 is YYNGEE in the germline V gene. The CDR3 DNA reads TGTGCCAGCAGCGTAGGACATCACGGGACTAGCGGGTTTGTTCGGACAGATACGCAGTATTTT. Its translation: CASSVGHHGTSGFVRTDTQYF.

V and J are TRBV28 and TRBJ2-7, with unresolved D. The germline V and J ends were trimmed by 2 bases and 3 bases, with 14 bases remaining between them. Looked up from germline, CDR1 is MDHEN and CDR2 is SYDVKM. This CDR3 is built from 15 residues. The CDR3 loop reads CASSLLSARSYEQYF. The CDR3 bases are TGTGCCAGCAGTTTACTTTCGGCCAGGAGCTACGAGCAGTACTTC.

Only a few counts were recorded for this clonotype. The genes are TRBV4-2 and TRBJ2-1; 10 bases agree with TRBD2. The CDR3 extends over 15 amino acids. Losses at the gene ends were 5 bases for V and 3 bases for J; bases not matched to a gene: 4. Germline V gene sequence: CDR1 LGHNA, CDR2 YNFKEQ. The CDR3 is CASSWTSGNYNEQFF. The CDR3 region has the DNA TGTGCCAGCAGCTGGACTAGCGGTAACTACAATGAGCAGTTCTTC.

This clonotype was found many times. The V call is TRBV4-3, the J call TRBJ2-7; D could derive from TRBD1 or TRBD2 (6 bases each). The CDR3 is made up of 15 amino acids. V was trimmed by 3 bases and J by 3 bases, leaving 15 bases between them. Per germline, CDR1 LGHNA and CDR2 YSLEER. The CDR3 loop reads CASSQGLTGSYEQYF. The CDR3 region has the DNA TGCGCCAGCAGCCAGGGACTTACAGGGAGCTACGAGCAGTACTTC.

This clonotype occurred a few times. The V gene is TRBV4-3, the J gene TRBJ2-7; tentative D call: TRBD1 (5 bases). CDR3 length: 15 residues. The germline V and J ends were trimmed by 3 bases and 3 bases, with 15 bases remaining between them. From germline, CDR1 is LGHNA and CDR2 YSLEER. Here the CDR3 reads CASSHLAGMNYEQYF. The CDR3, as DNA: TGCGCCAGCAGCCATCTCGCAGGGATGAACTACGAGCAGTACTTC.

This clonotype was picked up a small number of times. The chain joins TRBV14 to TRBJ2-5, with D uncertain. CDR1 is SGHDN and CDR2 is FVKESK in the germline V gene. The V gene lost 2 bases and the J gene lost 3 bases, with 10 bases spanning the gap. This CDR3 spans 14 amino acids. The CDR3 is CASSQLQPKETQYF. CDR3 sequence (DNA): TGTGCCAGCAGCCAACTTCAGCCAAAAGAGACCCAGTACTTC.

This clonotype appeared a few times. The chain links TRBV20-1 to TRBJ2-1; D might be TRBD2 (5 bases). The CDR3 contains 14 residues. CDR1 is DFQATT, CDR2 SNEGSKA, per germline (reference sequence). Between the trimmed V and J ends, which lost 6 bases and 3 bases, there was a span of 15 bases. CDR3 DNA: TGCAGTGCGCCGCCTAGTAGCGACTACAATGAGCAGTTCTTC. It is translated as CSAPPSSDYNEQFF.

This clonotype was seen a few times. The chain couples TRBV10-1 to TRBJ2-1; D is unresolved. This CDR3 is built from 13 residues. Germline V gives CDR1 WNHNN, CDR2 SYGVQD (reference sequence). Trimming pared 2 bases from V and 5 bases from J, leaving 7 bases between. CDR3 sequence reads: CASSEESHNEQFF. CDR3 nucleotide sequence: TGCGCCAGCAGTGAGGAAAGTCACAATGAGCAGTTCTTC.

The chain carries TRBV29-1 and TRBJ2-7; unclear D gene. The CDR3 length is 12 residues. In germline, CDR1 is SQVTM, CDR2 ANQGSEA. V gave up 0 bases and J gave up 3 bases, with 6 bases separating them. The CDR3 DNA reads TGCAGCGTTGAAGAAAACAACTACGAGCAGTACTTC. Amino acids: CSVEENNYEQYF.

This clonotype was found a few times. This rearrangement joins TRBV7-3 to TRBJ2-7; no definite D call. Trimming cost V 5 bases and J 4 bases, with 12 bases left between them. Germline assignment: CDR1 SGHTA and CDR2 FQGTGA. The CDR3 is 13 residues long. CDR3 nucleotide sequence: TGTGCCAGCAGCATACACGTCAATTACGAGCAGTACTTC. Encoded protein: CASSIHVNYEQYF.

This clonotype showed up just a few times. DNA for the CDR3: TGCGCCAGCAGCCCTGATTGGCAGGGGAGAGGCTACACCTTC. Translation gives CASSPDWQGRGYTF. V gene TRBV5-1 combines with J gene TRBJ1-2, with D possibly matching TRBD1 (6 bases). Germline CDR1 and CDR2: SGHRS and YFSETQ. The CDR3 runs to 14 residues. Trimming shortened V by 4 bases and J by 8 bases, and 18 bases separated the two germline ends.

This clonotype was recorded a few times. The chain couples TRBV3-1 to TRBJ2-7; a possible D gene is TRBD1 (5 bases). Germline values: CDR1 LGHDT, CDR2 YNNKEL (reference sequence). The ends were cut back, 1 base at V and 2 bases at J, with 9 bases in the middle. The CDR3 has 14 residues. The CDR3 loop reads CASSQGGSTYEQYF. Here the CDR3 DNA reads TGTGCCAGCAGCCAAGGGGGCAGCACCTACGAGCAGTACTTC.

This clonotype showed up many times. The J gene is TRBJ2-7, the V gene TRBV7-9, with D perhaps matching TRBD1 or TRBD2 (6 bases each). Trimming took 0 bases from V and 2 from J, leaving 11 bases between them. This CDR3 region has 15 residues. Per germline, CDR1 SEHNR and CDR2 FQNEAQ (reference sequence). DNA for the CDR3: TGTGCCAGCAGCTTAGCCCGGGGGCAGCCCTACGAGCAGTACTTC. Amino acid sequence: CASSLARGQPYEQYF. The full variable domain, with the rest looked up from reference TRBV7-9 and TRBJ2-7, is DTGVSQNPRHKITKRGQNVTFRCDPISEHNRLYWYRQTLGQGPEFLTYFQNEAQLEKSRLLSDRFSAERPKGSFSTLEIQRTEQGDSAMYLCASSLARGQPYEQYFGPGTRLTVT.

This clonotype was recorded a few times. The rearrangement joins TRBV5-1 to TRBJ2-7, with 8 bases matching TRBD2. This CDR3 is built from 14 residues. Germline V lookup: CDR1 SGHRS, CDR2 YFSETQ. The ends lost 0 bases at V and 6 bases at J; junction bases unmatched: 5. This CDR3 is CASSLAGRGGEQYF. In DNA, the CDR3 is TGCGCCAGCAGCTTGGCCGGCCGGGGGGGCGAGCAGTACTTC.

The chain joins TRBV20-1 to TRBJ2-3; TRBD2 matches 11 bases. The CDR3 spans 16 residues. Germline V gene lookup returns CDR1 DFQATT and CDR2 SNEGSKA (reference sequence). Unmatched junction bases numbered 9, after V lost 6 bases and J lost 1 base. CDR3 DNA sequence: TGCAGTGCGCCCCCCCTAGCGGGGGGCCGCACAGATACGCAGTATTTT. Translation gives CSAPPLAGGRTDTQYF.

In this sample, this clonotype turned up a few times. The chain has TRBV18 and TRBJ2-2; TRBD1 matches 8 bases. The germline CDR1 and CDR2 sequences are KGHSH and LQKENI. V lost 1 base to trimming and J lost 1 base; unmatched junction nucleotides: 2. This CDR3 is 16 amino acids long. This CDR3 is CASSPLTGVNTGELFF. For the CDR3, the DNA is TGTGCCAGCTCACCACTGACAGGGGTGAACACCGGGGAGCTGTTTTTT.

This clonotype was counted many times. The chain combines TRBV13 with TRBJ1-1; D gene uncertain. CDR1 PRHDT and CDR2 FYEKMQ come from the germline V gene (reference sequence). CDR3 length: 16 amino acids. The V end was cut by 1 base, the J end by 0 bases, with 12 bases between. CDR3 coding DNA: TGTGCCAGCAGCTTAGCAGATTTAGTCGTGAACACTGAAGCTTTCTTT. It encodes CASSLADLVVNTEAFF.

At least ten counts were recorded for this clonotype. The chain joins TRBV12-3 or TRBV12-4 to TRBJ1-5, with D unclear. The V gene lost 3 bases and the J gene lost 2 bases, with 8 bases spanning the gap. This CDR3 contains 14 residues. CDR3 in DNA: TGTGCCAGCAGTTTTTCGGGAGGCAATCAGCCCCAGCATTTT. Translation: CASSFSGGNQPQHF.

V and J are TRBV24-1 and TRBJ2-1, with a possible D match to TRBD2 (5 bases). Looked up from germline, CDR1 is KGHDR and CDR2 is SFDVKD. The V and J ends lost 10 bases and 5 bases respectively, with 17 bases between them. CDR3 length: 14 amino acids. The CDR3 here is CATDSGSSDNEQFF. DNA of the CDR3: TGTGCCACAGACTCTGGGAGTAGCGACAATGAGCAGTTCTTC.

This clonotype came up many times. CDR3 bases: TGTGCCAGCAGACCTCGGACAGACCTGAACTATGGCTACACCTTC. Translated, it gives CASRPRTDLNYGYTF. The chain employs TRBV6-1 and TRBJ1-2; tentatively, D is TRBD1 (6 bases). Germline lookup yields CDR1 MNHNS and CDR2 SASEGT. CDR3 length equals 15 residues. Trimming pared 6 bases from V and 2 bases from J, leaving 16 bases between.

V and J are TRBV5-1 and TRBJ2-7, with TRBD1 matching over 9 bases. V lost 3 bases, J lost 2 bases, and 6 bases stayed unmatched. This CDR3 region has 15 residues. Germline CDR1 SGHRS, CDR2 YFSETQ. This CDR3 reads CASSSVGTGTYEQYF. In DNA, the CDR3 is TGCGCCAGCAGCTCTGTTGGGACAGGGACCTACGAGCAGTACTTC.

The genes are TRBV7-6 and TRBJ2-3; 16 positions agree with TRBD2. Germline-derived CDR1 and CDR2 are SGHVS and FNYEAQ. The CDR3 sequence is 18 residues long. V shed 5 bases, J shed 0 bases, and the junction held 5 bases outside the gene matches. CDR3 in DNA: TGTGCCAGCAGCGGGGGACTAGCGGGGGGGAGTAGCACAGATACGCAGTATTTT. It yields the protein CASSGGLAGGSSTDTQYF.

This clonotype has just a few counts. V usage is TRBV5-1 and J usage is TRBJ2-1; 9 bases are a match to TRBD2. This CDR3 spans 18 amino acids. Germline loops: CDR1 SGHRS, CDR2 YFSETQ. V trimming: 7 bases; J trimming: 2 bases; junction bases outside the gene matches: 16. The CDR3 sequence: CASAPPAGGGVTYNEQFF. The CDR3 DNA follows: TGCGCCAGCGCCCCCCCAGCCGGCGGGGGGGTAACCTACAATGAGCAGTTCTTC.

CDR3 DNA: TGTGCCAGCAGTACGTGGTACGGGACAGACTACGAGCAGTACTTC. Protein product: CASSTWYGTDYEQYF. The chain carries TRBV11-2 and TRBJ2-7, with 7 bases that match TRBD1. The CDR3 runs to 15 residues. Per the germline V gene, CDR1 is SGHAT and CDR2 is FQNNGV. Trimming cost V 6 bases and J 3 bases; bases outside gene matches: 11.

The chain has TRBV18 and TRBJ2-5; weak D call: TRBD1 (7 bases). This CDR3 has 17 residues. Deletions cut 6 bases from V and 1 base from J, with 21 bases between. CDR1 and CDR2 from the germline V gene are KGHSH and LQKENI. As DNA, the CDR3 is TGTGCCAGCTCCCACGGCTGGGGGGACAGTACCCAAGAGACCCAGTACTTC. The encoded protein is CASSHGWGDSTQETQYF.

As to this clonotype: A read error may be the cause here, since a much bigger clone is one base away. The chain couples TRBV10-2 to TRBJ2-5; D possibly uses TRBD1 or TRBD2 (5 bases each). V was trimmed by 7 bases and J by 2 bases, leaving 11 bases between them. The CDR3 consists of 13 residues. CDR1 is WSHSY and CDR2 is SAAADI in the germline V gene. The CDR3 loop reads CASTGRGQETQYF. The CDR3 bases are TGCGCCAGCACAGGGCGAGGGCAAGAGACCCAGTACTTC.